This is a list of T cell receptor beta chains from one sample in a study. TCRdb re-called the 5' RACE reads through MiXCR, storing one row per CDR3 protein. The repertoire has 45,000 to 55,000 distinct CDR3 sequences, approximately 24% of them found once; the top ten carry roughly 3.1%. Sequenced material: tumor-infiltrating naive CD4+ T cells sorted from the breast tumor. The source is a female donor with breast cancer. CDR3s include the opening cysteine and the closing phenylalanine or tryptophan. Fields, in order: V gene, D gene, J gene, clone size, CDR3 protein, CDR3 DNA. A D gene is named only where the DNA matches it firmly. The size entry is marked missing in some rows and otherwise reads once, few, many or a size class.

TRBV7-2	.	TRBJ2-3	.	CASGGQGSDTQYF	TGTGCCAGCGGGGGGCAGGGAAGTGATACGCAGTATTTT
TRBV5-6	TRBD2	TRBJ2-4	.	CASSGAGEDIQYF	TGTGCCAGCAGCGGCGCGGGGGAAGACATTCAGTACTTC
TRBV27	TRBD1	TRBJ2-1	few	CASSTDRGGRYNEQFF	TGTGCCAGCAGTACCGACAGGGGTGGACGGTACAATGAGCAGTTCTTC
TRBV20-1	.	TRBJ2-1	.	CSARDDRERFGGYEQFF	TGCAGTGCTAGAGATGACCGGGAGAGGTTTGGGGGATATGAGCAGTTCTTC
TRBV7-2	.	TRBJ2-1	.	CASSFVLTEQFF	TGTGCCAGCAGCTTCGTTCTGACGGAGCAGTTCTTC
TRBV29-1	.	TRBJ1-3	few	CSVRGFDSGNTIYF	TGCAGCGTTCGAGGGTTCGACTCTGGAAACACCATATATTTT
TRBV5-8	.	TRBJ2-5	few	CASSLNYGKETQYF	TGTGCCAGCAGCTTGAACTACGGGAAAGAGACCCAGTACTTC
TRBV5-1	.	TRBJ1-1	many	CASSLVSGGAGWTEAFF	TGCGCCAGCAGCTTGGTTTCTGGGGGCGCAGGGTGGACTGAAGCTTTCTTT
TRBV4-1	TRBD1	TRBJ1-1	few	CASSRHTGGETEAFF	TGCGCCAGCAGCCGCCACACAGGGGGTGAAACTGAAGCTTTCTTT
TRBV9	.	TRBJ2-1	many	CASSARGYNEQFF	TGTGCCAGCAGCGCCCGAGGATACAATGAGCAGTTCTTC
TRBV27	TRBD2	TRBJ2-3	few	CASTTSWLAGGRKDTQYF	TGTGCCAGCACCACATCGTGGCTAGCGGGAGGGCGGAAAGATACGCAGTATTTT
TRBV11-3	.	TRBJ2-1	.	CASSLGFLNNEQFF	TGTGCCAGCAGCTTAGGTTTCCTCAACAATGAGCAGTTCTTC
TRBV7-3	TRBD1	TRBJ1-4	many	CASSSDRGEKLFF	TGTGCCAGCAGCTCCGACAGGGGTGAAAAACTGTTTTTT
TRBV29-1	.	TRBJ2-3	.	CSSTKGSDTQYF	TGCAGCTCCACCAAGGGGTCAGATACGCAGTATTTT
TRBV5-1	TRBD1	TRBJ2-2	.	CASKRGQGDTGELFF	TGCGCCAGCAAAAGGGGACAGGGGGACACCGGGGAGCTGTTTTTT
TRBV6-6	TRBD2	TRBJ2-5	.	CASQRGGVGETQYF	TGTGCCAGCCAGCGGGGGGGAGTGGGGGAGACCCAGTACTTC
TRBV5-1	TRBD2	TRBJ2-2	.	CASSHTGTSGYGELFF	TGCGCCAGCAGCCATACCGGGACTAGCGGTTACGGGGAGCTGTTTTTT
TRBV12-3/TRBV12-4	.	TRBJ2-2	.	CASSLGYLSNTGELFF	TGTGCCAGCAGTTTAGGCTATCTATCGAACACCGGGGAGCTGTTTTTT
TRBV24-1	.	TRBJ2-3	.	CATQQRTTDTQYF	TGTGCCACCCAACAGAGAACCACAGATACGCAGTATTTT
TRBV11-2	TRBD1	TRBJ2-5	.	CASSSATGGETQYF	TGTGCCAGCAGCTCGGCGACAGGGGGAGAGACCCAGTACTTC
TRBV29-1	.	TRBJ2-3	.	CSVDGLRGPDTQYF	TGCAGCGTTGATGGACTGAGGGGCCCAGATACGCAGTATTTT
TRBV12-3/TRBV12-4	TRBD1	TRBJ1-5	.	CASSLLTGTGQPQHF	TGTGCCAGCAGCCTACTCACAGGGACAGGTCAGCCCCAGCATTTT
TRBV6-6	TRBD1	TRBJ1-1	.	CASSRAGGGTEAFF	TGTGCCAGCAGTAGGGCAGGGGGGGGGACTGAAGCTTTCTTT
TRBV27	.	TRBJ2-3	.	CASSSLEGFTDTQYF	TGTGCCAGCAGTTCCCTGGAAGGCTTCACAGATACGCAGTATTTT
TRBV4-1	.	TRBJ1-2	few	CASSRPGFVWGYTF	TGCGCCAGCAGCCGCCCGGGGTTTGTTTGGGGCTACACCTTC
TRBV7-9	.	TRBJ1-2	few	CASSRPDTSYGYTF	TGTGCCAGCAGCCGCCCGGACACCTCCTATGGCTACACCTTC
TRBV24-1	.	TRBJ1-1	few	CATSSTGTEAFF	TGTGCCACCAGTTCGACAGGCACTGAAGCTTTCTTT
TRBV7-9	TRBD1	TRBJ2-7	.	CASSSQRTGASYEQYF	TGTGCCAGCAGCTCCCAGAGGACAGGGGCGAGCTACGAGCAGTACTTC
TRBV2	.	TRBJ2-7	.	CASSVRQFNHEQYF	TGTGCCAGCAGTGTTAGGCAGTTCAACCACGAGCAGTACTTC
TRBV7-3	.	TRBJ2-3	.	CTSSPWGLATDTQYF	TGTACCAGCAGCCCATGGGGGCTAGCGACAGATACGCAGTATTTT
TRBV5-1	.	TRBJ1-2	few	CASRDIGRGYGYTF	TGCGCCAGCAGGGATATCGGGCGAGGCTATGGCTACACCTTC
TRBV5-1	TRBD2	TRBJ2-3	.	CASSRTGTSGQGDTQYF	TGCGCCAGCAGCCGAACCGGGACTAGCGGACAGGGGGATACGCAGTATTTT
TRBV5-1	.	TRBJ2-1	.	CASSGRLIHNEQFF	TGCGCCAGCAGCGGCAGACTAATCCACAATGAGCAGTTCTTC
TRBV5-1	.	TRBJ2-2	.	CASSPRQTRGVGELFF	TGCGCCAGCAGCCCACGCCAGACGAGAGGGGTCGGGGAGCTGTTTTTT
TRBV5-1	TRBD1	TRBJ2-1	few	CASSPGQGRDEQFF	TGCGCCAGCAGCCCGGGACAGGGGAGGGATGAGCAGTTCTTC
TRBV4-1	TRBD1	TRBJ1-4	medium-sized	CASSQPGQPNEKLFF	TGCGCCAGCAGCCAGCCGGGACAGCCTAATGAAAAACTGTTTTTT
TRBV5-1	TRBD1	TRBJ1-1	.	CASSLGQGYTEAFF	TGCGCCAGCAGCCTCGGACAGGGGTACACTGAAGCTTTCTTT
TRBV4-1	TRBD1	TRBJ2-7	.	CASSQDAWGTGISYEQYF	TGCGCCAGCAGCCAAGATGCTTGGGGGACAGGGATCTCCTACGAGCAGTACTTC
TRBV7-2	.	TRBJ2-2	.	CASSRISYTGELFF	TGTGCCAGCAGCCGCATATCGTACACCGGGGAGCTGTTTTTT
TRBV2	TRBD1	TRBJ1-3	.	CASSEEKGARGNTIYF	TGTGCCAGCAGTGAAGAGAAGGGGGCGAGGGGAAACACCATATATTTT
TRBV4-2	.	TRBJ2-7	few	CASSYNLMTESYEQYF	TGTGCCAGCAGCTATAATCTAATGACAGAATCCTACGAGCAGTACTTC
TRBV12-3/TRBV12-4	.	TRBJ1-1	few	CAITPKRGLRTEAFF	TGTGCCATCACCCCCAAAAGGGGCTTAAGAACTGAAGCTTTCTTT
TRBV30	TRBD1	TRBJ2-7	.	CAWKIPGGGEQYF	TGTGCCTGGAAAATCCCAGGGGGCGGAGAGCAGTACTTC
TRBV11-2	TRBD2	TRBJ2-1	.	CASSFSGRGNEQFF	TGTGCCAGCAGCTTTAGCGGGAGGGGCAATGAGCAGTTCTTC
TRBV20-1	TRBD2	TRBJ2-3	many	CSAASGGVGTDTQYF	TGCAGTGCCGCCTCGGGGGGGGTTGGGACAGATACGCAGTATTTT
TRBV7-2	TRBD1	TRBJ1-2	.	CASRFGPGQGNGYTF	TGTGCCAGCCGCTTCGGCCCGGGACAGGGCAATGGCTACACCTTC
TRBV7-2	.	TRBJ2-7	many	CASSSYLRDYEQYF	TGTGCCAGCAGCTCATACCTGAGGGACTACGAGCAGTACTTC
TRBV18	TRBD1	TRBJ1-5	few	CASSSDRGWPQGNQPQHF	TGTGCCAGCTCATCGGACAGGGGGTGGCCCCAGGGCAATCAGCCCCAGCATTTT
TRBV9	.	TRBJ1-4	few	CASSAKIREEKLFF	TGTGCCAGCAGCGCCAAGATCAGGGAGGAAAAACTGTTTTTT
TRBV12-3/TRBV12-4	.	TRBJ2-7	few	CASSLGTDYEQYF	TGTGCCAGCAGTTTAGGGACAGACTACGAGCAGTACTTC
TRBV30	.	TRBJ2-7	few	CAWSGKLATVFYEQYF	TGTGCCTGGAGTGGAAAGCTAGCGACAGTATTCTACGAGCAGTACTTC
TRBV6-1	.	TRBJ2-7	few	CASTPGRLPNEQYF	TGTGCCAGCACCCCTGGCAGGCTCCCCAACGAGCAGTACTTC
TRBV12-5	.	TRBJ2-2	few	CASGPEEGIWTGELFF	TGTGCTAGTGGCCCCGAGGAGGGTATCTGGACCGGGGAGCTGTTTTTT
TRBV7-2	.	TRBJ1-2	.	CASSLGSVGQIGYTF	TGTGCCAGCAGCTTAGGATCGGTGGGACAAATTGGCTACACCTTC